A few counts support the clone carrying this T cell receptor (beta chain). This sample was taken from a study of blood T cell repertoires in COVID-19. Background on the study: Sites across the United States, Italy and Spain contributed samples from acute and convalescent COVID-19. The analysed material was cDNA or gDNA that came from T cells, B-cell-depleted T cells, or PBMCs.

Assay used: immunoSEQ multiplex PCR; TCRdb lists only in-frame clones, some missing. The table shows 84,000 or so clones, with around four fifths occurring only once. From germline, CDR1 is SGHVS and CDR2 FQNEAQ. CDR3 size: 17 residues. Trimming pared 1 base from V and 0 bases from J, leaving 16 bases between. The chain links TRBV7-8 to TRBJ2-7; D is possibly TRBD2 (6 bases). Material: peripheral blood. This clonotype was obtained from a human donor in a cohort sampled during active COVID-19. CDR3 nucleotides: TGTGCCAGCAGCTTAGACTGGCTCCGGGACTCCTCCTACGAGCAGTACTTC. Amino acids: CASSLDWLRDSSYEQYF.